The clone carrying this TCR beta chain came up a few times. These data are taken from a study of Graves' ophthalmopathy and Graves' hyperthyroidism. CDR3 length: 14 amino acids. V was cut by 2 bases and J by 3 bases, with 10 bases left in between. CDR1 LNHDA and CDR2 SQIVND come from the germline V gene (reference sequence). Amplified TCR beta CDR3 regions were obtained using RNA transcripts as template. A first-round RT-PCR used HTBI primers, followed by a second-round multiplex PCR. TCRdb ran MiXCR on the multiplex PCR reads and lists one entry per CDR3 protein. The sample lists around 1,000,000 distinct CDR3 sequences; less than 45% were seen once.

The clonotype comes from an adult man with Graves' hyperthyroidism. The chain carries TRBV19 and TRBJ1-2; no definite D call. Material for sequencing was peripheral blood or thyroid tissue (not recorded which). The CDR3 loop reads CASSIRGSDYGYTF. The CDR3 DNA reads as TGTGCCAGTAGTATAAGAGGCTCGGACTATGGCTACACCTTC. Based on the CDR3 plus reference TRBV19 and TRBJ1-2, the full variable domain is DGGITQSPKYLFRKEGQNVTLSCEQNLNHDAMYWYRQDPGQGLRLIYYSQIVNDFQKGDIAEGYSVSREKKESFPLTVTSAQKNPTAFYLCASSIRGSDYGYTFGSGTRLTVV.